The 25 T cell receptor beta chains in this list originate from one sample, sequenced in a study of glioma-infiltrating T cells. The iRepertoire nested amplicon-rescue multiplex PCR amplified TCR alpha and beta CDR3s from RNA. TCRdb fed the multiplex PCR reads into MiXCR, producing one record per CDR3 protein. This repertoire shows about 190,000 distinct CDR3 sequences, approximately 30% found once; its top ten account for 20%. Sequencing input: glioma tissue, nonneoplastic brain tissue, or PBMCs (not recorded which). These receptors were collected from a human donor with low-grade glioma or glioblastoma, undergoing nonglioma brain surgery, or in good health (not recorded which).

Comment on this clonotype: Given a much more abundant clone one base away, this may be a read error. This chain joins TRBV6-1 and TRBJ2-3; unclear D gene. Germline V gene sequence: CDR1 MNHNS, CDR2 SASEGT. The CDR3 length is 15 residues. The CDR3 sequence: CAISDNVGSRDTQYF. Written as DNA, the CDR3 is TGTGCCATCAGTGACAACGTCGGTAGCAGAGATACGCAGTATTTT.

The chain combines TRBV4-1 with TRBJ1-3; 8 bases align to TRBD1. Germline V gives CDR1 MGHRA, CDR2 YSYEKL. The J segment lost 13 bases and the V segment lost 1 base, leaving 12 bases of the junction unmatched. This CDR3 contains 15 residues. In DNA, the CDR3 is TGCGCCAGCAGCCAAGGACAGGGGATGTGGAACCCAATATATTTT. The encoded protein is CASSQGQGMWNPIYF.

The V and J genes are TRBV12-3 or TRBV12-4 and TRBJ1-4, with no clear D. V lost 2 bases and J 6 bases, leaving 13 bases between the germline ends. The CDR3 contains 15 residues. For the CDR3, the DNA is TGTGCCAGCAGTTTAACGGGAAGCCGTGATGAAAAACTGTTTTTT. Amino acids: CASSLTGSRDEKLFF.

Note on this clonotype: This may come from a read error, since a much larger clone is one base off. The V call is TRBV2, the J call TRBJ2-1; 12 bases match TRBD2. V was clipped by 9 bases and J by 7 bases; unmatched bases: 4. Looked up from germline, CDR1 is SNHLY and CDR2 is FYNNEI. This CDR3 is built from 13 residues. The CDR3 region is CARGLAGRNEQFF. CDR3 in DNA: TGTGCCAGGGGACTAGCGGGCCGGAATGAGCAGTTCTTC.

This rearrangement joins TRBV9 to TRBJ2-3, with a tentative D call TRBD2 (6 bases). CDR1 SGDLS and CDR2 YYNGEE come from the germline V gene. Trimming cost V 3 bases and J 10 bases, with 12 bases left between them. This CDR3 has 12 amino acids. The CDR3 DNA reads as TGTGCCAGCAGCGCTAACCCGGGGGCGCAGTATTTT. Its translation: CASSANPGAQYF.

In regard to this clonotype: Just one base apart from a much larger clone, this may be a read error. The rearrangement links TRBV7-9 to TRBJ2-7, with 8 nucleotides matching TRBD2. There are 17 residues in the CDR3. In germline, CDR1 is SEHNR, CDR2 FQNEAQ (reference sequence). The CDR3 here is CASSLAAGTSSSYEQHF. The CDR3 DNA is TGTGCCAGCAGCTTAGCCGCCGGGACTAGTAGCTCCTACGAGCAGCACTTC.

The chain couples TRBV7-2 to TRBJ2-7; TRBD1 might be the D (6 bases). Trimming shortened V by 5 bases and J by 3 bases, and 17 bases separated the two germline ends. Germline CDR1 is SGHTA and CDR2 is FQGNSA. The CDR3 runs 15 residues. The CDR3 DNA is TGTGCCAGCAGCGACAGGACAGCTTTTCGCTACGAGCAGTACTTC. Translated, it gives CASSDRTAFRYEQYF.

Concerning this clonotype: A much larger clonotype is one base distant, so this may be a read error. This chain uses TRBV7-2 with TRBJ1-3; D not resolved. Trimming removed 5 bases from V and 7 bases from J, with 6 bases in between. The length of the CDR3 is 11 residues. Germline lookup yields CDR1 SGHTA and CDR2 FQGNSA. The DNA for the CDR3 is TGTGCCAGCAGCGTATGGAACACCATATATTTT. Translation gives CASSVWNTIYF.

At least ten counts were recorded for this clonotype. This chain uses TRBV28 with TRBJ1-2; 7 bases agree with TRBD1. The CDR3 is 13 amino acids. The J segment lost 8 bases and the V segment lost 1 base, leaving 4 bases of the junction unmatched. Germline CDR1 reads MDHEN; CDR2 reads SYDVKM. Here the CDR3 reads CASSLLRGRGYTF. The DNA of the CDR3 is TGTGCCAGCAGTTTATTGAGGGGGCGCGGCTACACCTTC.

The V and J genes are TRBV4-3 and TRBJ2-1; 7 bases align to TRBD2. V lost 0 bases and J lost 7; bases outside the gene matches: 9. CDR1 is LGHNA, CDR2 YSLEER, per germline. The CDR3 has 16 amino acids. The CDR3 region has the DNA TGCGCCAGCAGCCAAGACCGGGACTATATATGGAATGAGCAGTTCTTC. Translated, it gives CASSQDRDYIWNEQFF.

The CDR3 loop is CSARDFGASGIDEQYF. The CDR3 region has the DNA TGCAGTGCTAGAGATTTCGGGGCTAGCGGGATCGACGAGCAGTACTTC. The gene calls are TRBV20-1 and TRBJ2-7; TRBD2 aligns across 9 bases. The V gene end was trimmed by 0 bases and the J gene end by 5 bases; junction bases not matched to a gene: 11. This CDR3 is 16 amino acids long. From germline, CDR1 is DFQATT and CDR2 SNEGSKA (reference sequence).

This clonotype was observed at least ten times. The chain links TRBV6-1 to TRBJ2-1; TRBD2 matches at 8 bases. Germline trimming cut 7 bases from V and 8 bases from J; bases unmatched to any gene: 10. Germline V gene data show CDR1 as MNHNS and CDR2 as SASEGT. CDR3 length: 14 amino acids. CDR3 bases: TGTGCCAGCACCATGTCGGGAGGGTCTTATGAGCAGTTCTTC. Protein sequence: CASTMSGGSYEQFF.

This clonotype appeared many times. The chain uses TRBV24-1 and TRBJ2-2; D may match TRBD1 or TRBD2 (5 bases each). The germline V and J ends were trimmed by 3 bases and 6 bases, with 13 bases remaining between them. CDR3 length equals 15 residues. Germline V gene data show CDR1 as KGHDR and CDR2 as SFDVKD. The CDR3 DNA follows: TGTGCCACCAGTGATCCGTCTGGGGACGCCGGGGAGCTGTTTTTT. It translates to CATSDPSGDAGELFF.

Many counts were recorded for this clonotype. V gene TRBV4-3 combines with J gene TRBJ2-1, with TRBD2 as a possible D gene (5 bases). The CDR3 length is 15 residues. Trimming left V 1 base short and J 2 bases short, with 9 bases between. CDR1 is LGHNA, CDR2 YSLEER, per germline. The CDR3, as DNA: TGCGCCAGCAGCCAAGCGAGGGCGGCCTACAATGAGCAGTTCTTC. Amino acids: CASSQARAAYNEQFF.

Of note for this clonotype: The germline gene is not matched at one end of the junction; a read error may be the cause. CDR3 nucleotides: TGTGCCAACAGCCAAGATGCGGGGAGCCCCCGGGAGCAGTACTTC. Translated, it gives CANSQDAGSPREQYF. The V call is TRBV4-2, the J call TRBJ2-7, with a possible D match to TRBD2 (6 bases). This CDR3 has 15 residues. Germline CDR1 and CDR2: LGHNA and YNFKEQ.

The CDR3 region has the DNA TGTGCCAGCAGCGTTTACCAGAACACCGGGGAGCTGTTTTTT. Protein: CASSVYQNTGELFF. The rearrangement joins TRBV9 to TRBJ2-2; D uncertain. Trimming removed 2 bases from V and 1 base from J, with 6 bases in between. CDR1 and CDR2 from the germline V gene are SGDLS and YYNGEE. There are 14 residues in the CDR3.

The sample holds many counts of this clonotype. The V gene is TRBV4-1, the J gene TRBJ2-3, with a possible D match to TRBD2 (6 bases). The ends were cut back, 4 bases at V and 2 bases at J, with 16 bases in the middle. Germline assignment: CDR1 MGHRA and CDR2 YSYEKL. The CDR3 covers 16 residues. The CDR3 DNA is TGCGCCAGCAGCCGCGGAGGGCACCTCTTCACAGATACGCAGTATTTT. Amino acids: CASSRGGHLFTDTQYF.

A remark on this clonotype: A much more abundant neighbour one base away suggests this may be a read error. Since no conserved phenylalanine or tryptophan closes the CDR3, a read error is the likely cause. This chain links TRBV29-1 with TRBJ1-2, with D maybe TRBD1 (5 bases). The V gene's germline CDR1 is SQVTM and CDR2 ANQGSEA. The length of the CDR3 is 14 residues. Trimming stripped 4 bases from V and 4 bases from J, with 16 bases between. CDR3 sequence: CSVAGETVGYGYTL. As DNA, the CDR3 is TGCAGCGTTGCCGGGGAGACAGTCGGCTATGGCTACACCCTC.

The V gene is TRBV6-2 or TRBV6-3, the J gene TRBJ1-1, with 9 bases lining up with TRBD1. The CDR3 runs to 15 residues. Germline CDR1 reads MNHEY; CDR2 reads SVGEGT. V shed 6 bases and J 4 bases; nucleotides not matched to a gene: 9. CDR3: CASRRTGDQGTEAFF. The CDR3 bases are TGTGCCAGCAGAAGGACAGGGGATCAGGGCACTGAAGCTTTCTTT.

Regarding this clonotype: A much larger clone is a single base away; this may be a read error. This rearrangement joins TRBV18 to TRBJ1-5; maybe TRBD1 (5 bases). Germline assignment: CDR1 KGHSH and CDR2 LQKENI. The CDR3 consists of 16 residues. Trimming stripped 2 bases from V and 2 bases from J, with 13 bases between. CDR3: CASSPKQAGGNQPQHF. DNA for the CDR3: TGTGCCAGCTCACCAAAACAGGCTGGGGGCAATCAGCCCCAGCATTTT.

Concerning this clonotype itself: Germline is not matched at one junction end, which may reflect a read error. V is TRBV4-1 and J is TRBJ2-1; 8 positions match TRBD2. Per the germline V gene, CDR1 is MGHRA and CDR2 is YSYEKL. The CDR3 totals 15 residues. For the CDR3, the DNA is TGCGCCAGCAGCCGAAGCGGGAGCGCCTACAATGGGCAGTTCTTC. Translation: CASSRSGSAYNGQFF.

At least ten counts were recorded for this clonotype. This rearrangement joins TRBV10-3 to TRBJ1-6; TRBD1 matches 9 bases. Germline CDR1 and CDR2: ENHRY and SYGVKD. Trimming took 5 bases from V and 10 from J; bases not matched to a gene: 6. The CDR3 is 14 amino acids. The CDR3 spells CAISLRDRESPLHF. CDR3 bases: TGTGCCATCAGTCTCCGGGACAGGGAATCACCCCTCCACTTT.

This clonotype has ten or more counts. The rearrangement joins TRBV25-1 to TRBJ1-1; 7 nucleotides agree with TRBD1. The CDR3 totals 14 residues. J lost 0 bases, V lost 2 bases, and 0 bases had no gene match. Germline V gene sequence: CDR1 MGHDK, CDR2 SYGVNS. In nucleotides, the CDR3 is TGTGCCAGCAGTGAAGGGACAGTGAACACTGAAGCTTTCTTT. Protein: CASSEGTVNTEAFF.

The table lists this clonotype with many counts. The CDR3 loop is CASSLGQGGWTEAFF. Written as DNA, the CDR3 is TGTGCCAGCAGCCTCGGACAGGGCGGTTGGACTGAAGCTTTCTTT. The chain has TRBV7-6 and TRBJ1-1, with 8 bases that match TRBD1. The germline V gene encodes CDR1 SGHVS and CDR2 FNYEAQ. V gave up 5 bases and J gave up 5 bases; unmatched junction bases: 10. This CDR3 region has 15 residues.

This clonotype has a handful of counts. The chain couples TRBV7-4 to TRBJ2-1; D unclear. The CDR3 covers 12 residues. Germline V gene data show CDR1 as SGHVT and CDR2 as SQSDAQ. V was pared by 4 bases and J by 6 bases, with 7 bases between. The CDR3 DNA follows: TGTGCCAGCAGCTCGGGCATCAATGAGCAGTTCTTC. This codes for CASSSGINEQFF.